This TCR beta chain was sequenced in a study of OX40 agonist ivuxolimab in advanced cancers. On the study more broadly: Every 2 weeks, ivuxolimab was infused into the patients intravenously at between 0.01 and 10 mg/kg. A partial response was reached by three patients: one with hepatocellular carcinoma and two with cutaneous melanoma.

Sequenced by immunoSEQ multiplex PCR; TCRdb stores in-frame clones only, minus some. The sample lists over 55,000 clones; about four fifths were seen once. This CDR3 is 20 amino acids long. The germline V gene encodes CDR1 MNHEY and CDR2 SMNVEV (reference sequence). V lost 5 bases, J lost 5 bases, and 32 bases lay in between. Details on this clone: Its antigen remains unidentified.

Broader study findings: The expanded peripheral T cells' antigen specificity was not determined.

This chain connects TRBV27 to TRBJ2-3, with D tentatively TRBD2 (6 bases). This TCR was recovered from an adult with an advanced solid tumor such as melanoma, head and neck, liver or kidney cancer. The sequencing here drew on CD4+ or CD8+ T cells sorted from blood, taken in a trial of the OX40 agonist ivuxolimab. The CDR3 DNA sequence: TGTGCCAGCAGTCGAACGCATCCGAGGGTACAGGCCCGGCGGGGAGATACGCAGTATTTT. It specifies CASSRTHPRVQARRGDTQYF.